The 27 T cell receptor beta chains given below trace back to one sample, sequenced in a study of T cell repertoires in cytomegalovirus infection. These receptors have no identified antigens. TCRdb reprocessed the reads with MiXCR, giving one entry per CDR3 protein. The repertoire consists of over 250,000 distinct CDR3 sequences, with 20% to 25% occurring once and the leading ten covering roughly a fifth. Sequenced here: cultured PBMCs, sampled from culture after CMV antigen stimulation. The receptor set was obtained from a human donor in good health (CMV status not recorded). Some clones in this sample may be carry-over from other donors' samples.

This clonotype was detected a few times. The chain combines TRBV7-6 with TRBJ2-1; the D is unclear. Trimming left V 5 bases short and J 2 bases short, with 13 bases between. Germline lookup yields CDR1 SGHVS and CDR2 FNYEAQ. The CDR3 is made up of 15 amino acids. The CDR3 sequence: CASSQAEIAYNEQFF. The CDR3 DNA reads as TGTGCCAGCAGCCAGGCCGAGATAGCCTACAATGAGCAGTTCTTC.

The genes are TRBV18 and TRBJ1-2; TRBD1 matches at 7 bases. V lost 4 bases, J lost 1 base, and 6 bases stayed unmatched. In germline, CDR1 is KGHSH, CDR2 LQKENI. The CDR3 covers 15 residues. CDR3: CASSQSGTVNYGYTF. The CDR3 DNA sequence: TGTGCCAGCTCACAGTCCGGGACAGTTAACTATGGCTACACCTTC. Together with reference TRBV18 and TRBJ1-2, the CDR3 gives the full variable domain: NAGVMQNPRHLVRRRGQEARLRCSPMKGHSHVYWYRQLPEEGLKFMVYLQKENIIDESGMPKERFSAEFPKEGPSILRIQQVVRGDSAAYFCASSQSGTVNYGYTFGSGTRLTVV.

This clonotype has ten or more counts. V and J are TRBV6-1 and TRBJ2-1; 13 bases are a match to TRBD2. The length of the CDR3 is 16 residues. Trimming cost V 4 bases and J 2 bases; bases outside gene matches: 2. Germline V CDR1 and CDR2: MNHNS, SASEGT. The CDR3 region is CASSVGLAGAYNEQFF. The CDR3, as DNA: TGTGCCAGCAGTGTCGGACTAGCGGGAGCCTACAATGAGCAGTTCTTC.

The table lists this clonotype with a few counts. The chain recombines TRBV7-2 with TRBJ2-2; unclear D gene. Per the germline V gene, CDR1 is SGHTA and CDR2 is FQGNSA. The CDR3 spans 12 residues. V shed 1 base and J shed 9 bases, with 6 bases lying between them. CDR3 sequence reads: CASSLVWRELFF. CDR3 DNA sequence: TGTGCCAGCAGCTTAGTATGGCGGGAGCTGTTTTTT.

The V and J genes are TRBV7-9 and TRBJ2-3, with D hard to call. The V end was cut by 2 bases, the J end by 0 bases, with 15 bases between. Germline CDR1 is SEHNR and CDR2 is FQNEAQ (reference sequence). This CDR3 contains 17 residues. The CDR3 nucleotides are TGTGCCAGCAGCTTAAGGGCTGGACCATCTAGCACAGATACGCAGTATTTT. Its translation: CASSLRAGPSSTDTQYF.

In this sample, this clonotype turned up a few times. The chain carries TRBV7-6 and TRBJ2-1; TRBD2 aligns across 9 bases. Germline V gene lookup returns CDR1 SGHVS and CDR2 FNYEAQ. This CDR3 contains 16 residues. Losses at the gene ends were 1 base for V and 2 bases for J; bases not matched to a gene: 3. The CDR3 nucleotides read TGTGCCAGCAGCTTAGGAGTAGCGGGAGCCTACAATGAGCAGTTCTTC. Encoded protein: CASSLGVAGAYNEQFF. Full variable domain (rest looked up from reference TRBV7-6 and TRBJ2-1): GAGVSQSPRYKVTKRGQDVALRCDPISGHVSLYWYRQALGQGPEFLTYFNYEAQQDKSGLPNDRFSAERPEGSISTLTIQRTEQRDSAMYRCASSLGVAGAYNEQFFGPGTRLTVL.

This clonotype showed up just once. The chain joins TRBV20-1 to TRBJ2-1; no reliable D call. There are 14 residues in the CDR3. V was cut by 6 bases and J by 10 bases, with 22 bases left in between. CDR1 DFQATT and CDR2 SNEGSKA come from the germline V gene (reference sequence). CDR3 sequence (DNA): TGCAGTGCCGATAGTGGGGTAGCTAACCACGAGCAGTTCTTC. Protein sequence: CSADSGVANHEQFF.

This clonotype turned up a few times. J is TRBJ1-1 and V is TRBV28; D gene ambiguous. Germline loops: CDR1 MDHEN, CDR2 SYDVKM. The CDR3 is 14 amino acids. V was cut by 7 bases and J by 1 base, with 13 bases left in between. For the CDR3, the DNA is TGTGCCAGCAAAACCGTATCGGGGAACACTGAAGCTTTCTTT. It translates to CASKTVSGNTEAFF.

V usage is TRBV2 and J usage is TRBJ2-4; a weak D match, TRBD2 (7 bases). V shed 5 bases and J shed 8 bases, with 10 bases lying between them. The germline CDR1 and CDR2 sequences are SNHLY and FYNNEI. The CDR3 spans 12 residues. Here the CDR3 reads CASSRGGDIQYF. The DNA of the CDR3 is TGTGCCAGCAGTCGCGGGGGCGACATTCAGTACTTC. The entire variable domain, with the rest obtained from reference TRBV2 and TRBJ2-4, is as follows: EPEVTQTPSHQVTQMGQEVILRCVPISNHLYFYWYRQILGQKVEFLVSFYNNEISEKSEIFDDQFSVERPDGSNFTLKIRSTKLEDSAMYFCASSRGGDIQYFGAGTRLSVL.

J is TRBJ1-2 and V is TRBV20-1; D perhaps matches TRBD1 (6 bases). CDR3 length: 12 amino acids. Germline V gene lookup returns CDR1 DFQATT and CDR2 SNEGSKA (reference sequence). V lost 5 bases and J 6 bases, leaving 13 bases between the germline ends. CDR3 in amino acids: CSAASGGDGYTF. The DNA for the CDR3 is TGCAGTGCTGCCTCCGGGGGCGATGGCTACACCTTC.

This clonotype appeared a few times. The V call is TRBV28, the J call TRBJ1-2, with D perhaps TRBD1 (5 bases). The CDR3 extends over 13 amino acids. V shed 6 bases and J shed 4 bases, with 12 bases lying between them. The germline V gene has CDR1 MDHEN and CDR2 SYDVKM. This CDR3 is CASSQGTAYGYTF. CDR3 coding DNA: TGTGCCAGCAGCCAAGGGACGGCCTATGGCTACACCTTC.

The chain couples TRBV3-1 to TRBJ2-1, with 12 nucleotides matching TRBD1. The germline gives CDR1 LGHDT, CDR2 YNNKEL (reference sequence). Unmatched junction bases numbered 5, after V lost 2 bases and J lost 9 bases. This CDR3 is built from 15 residues. CDR3 sequence: CASSQHGTGGTEQFF. Written as DNA, the CDR3 is TGTGCCAGCAGCCAACACGGGACAGGGGGCACTGAGCAGTTCTTC.

The chain's CDR3 is CASSTTIPTSGQETQYF. The CDR3 bases are TGTGCCAGCAGCACGACAATTCCGACTAGCGGACAAGAGACCCAGTACTTC. The chain couples TRBV6-5 to TRBJ2-5; 9 nucleotides align to TRBD2. The CDR3 spans 17 residues. After removal of 6 bases from V and 2 bases from J, the junction contained 13 bases not matched to a gene. Germline loops: CDR1 MNHEY, CDR2 SVGAGI.

This chain links TRBV19 with TRBJ2-1; D may match TRBD1 or TRBD2 (6 bases each). Germline values: CDR1 LNHDA, CDR2 SQIVND (reference sequence). The CDR3 has 14 residues. V lost 10 bases to trimming and J lost 3 bases, with 16 bases between them. CDR3 nucleotides: TGTGCCACGATCGGAGGGGGTCACTACAATGAGCAGTTCTTC. Protein: CATIGGGHYNEQFF.

This clonotype came up a few times. This sequence joins TRBV4-3 and TRBJ1-6; D gene uncertain. Germline assignment: CDR1 LGHNA and CDR2 YSLEER. Deletions cut 0 bases from V and 0 bases from J, with 6 bases between. The CDR3 is 16 residues long. CDR3 DNA: TGCGCCAGCAGCCAAGACACAAGCTCCTATAATTCACCCCTCCACTTT. Amino acid sequence: CASSQDTSSYNSPLHF.

The CDR3, as DNA: TGTGCCAGCAGCCGAGTAGGGGGGGAAGGCTACACCTTC. It encodes CASSRVGGEGYTF. This chain connects TRBV7-2 to TRBJ1-2; TRBD1 might be the D (6 bases). The germline CDR1 and CDR2 sequences are SGHTA and FQGNSA. With 5 bases removed from V and 8 bases from J, the gap between germline ends came to 15 bases. This CDR3 has 13 residues.

The table lists this clonotype with many counts. The V gene is TRBV12-3 or TRBV12-4, the J gene TRBJ2-2; no reliable D call. V lost 11 bases, J lost 5 bases, and 15 bases lay in between. CDR3 size: 13 residues. CDR3 in DNA: TGTGCCTGCGAGATCCGCAGGACCGGGGAGCTGTTTTTT. This codes for CACEIRRTGELFF.

This clonotype was picked up many times. The V call is TRBV6-2 or TRBV6-3, the J call TRBJ2-1, with 11 bases lining up with TRBD2. Germline V CDR1 and CDR2: MNHEY, SVGEGT. V lost 5 bases and J lost 9; bases outside the gene matches: 12. CDR3 length equals 16 residues. The DNA for the CDR3 is TGTGCCAGCAGTGCGTGGATTAGCGGGAGGGAAGTTGAGCAGTTCTTC. This gives the protein CASSAWISGREVEQFF.

This clonotype showed up just a few times. The rearrangement uses TRBV4-1 and TRBJ1-6; 8 bases align to TRBD1. This CDR3 has 17 residues. The trim removed 1 base at V and 9 bases at J, leaving 11 bases unmatched. CDR1 is MGHRA, CDR2 YSYEKL, per germline. DNA for the CDR3: TGCGCCAGCAGCCAAGGTGGTGGCAGGGGGCTACGTTCACCCCTCCACTTT. Translating gives CASSQGGGRGLRSPLHF.

This clonotype appeared many times. J is TRBJ1-1 and V is TRBV7-8; D not certain. The V end was cut by 2 bases, the J end by 5 bases, with 9 bases between. This CDR3 region has 13 residues. Germline lookup yields CDR1 SGHVS and CDR2 FQNEAQ. The CDR3 sequence is CASSLRGWTEAFF. CDR3 DNA: TGTGCCAGCAGCTTACGAGGGTGGACTGAAGCTTTCTTT. Full variable domain (missing parts from reference TRBV7-8 and TRBJ1-1): GAGVSQSPRYKVAKRGQDVALRCDPISGHVSLFWYQQALGQGPEFLTYFQNEAQLDKSGLPSDRFFAERPEGSVSTLKIQRTQQEDSAVYLCASSLRGWTEAFFGQGTRLTVV.

There are a few counts of this clonotype. The chain is built from TRBV29-1 and TRBJ1-2; no definite D call. CDR3 size: 12 residues. Trimming shortened V by 3 bases and J by 7 bases, and 12 bases separated the two germline ends. The V gene's germline CDR1 is SQVTM and CDR2 ANQGSEA. CDR3 bases: TGCAGCGTTGACAGCACCCTCGGTGGCTACACCTTC. Protein: CSVDSTLGGYTF.

This clonotype was recorded at least ten times. The chain is built from TRBV4-1 and TRBJ1-3; tentatively, D is TRBD1 (6 bases). The CDR3 runs to 18 residues. Trimming took 3 bases from V and 0 from J, leaving 18 bases between them. CDR1 MGHRA and CDR2 YSYEKL come from the germline V gene. The CDR3 region is CASSQRRTGTISGNTIYF. In nucleotides, the CDR3 is TGCGCCAGCAGCCAGCGCCGAACAGGGACGATCTCTGGAAACACCATATATTTT.

The V gene is TRBV12-3 or TRBV12-4, the J gene TRBJ2-1; 8 nucleotides agree with TRBD1. CDR3 length equals 19 residues. The ends lost 2 bases at V and 4 bases at J; junction bases unmatched: 16. CDR3 region: CASSLRARGLDDRYNEQFF. CDR3 nucleotide sequence: TGTGCCAGCAGTTTACGAGCCAGGGGGCTGGACGACCGATACAATGAGCAGTTCTTC.

In this sample, this clonotype turned up many times. V usage is TRBV27 and J usage is TRBJ2-3; maybe TRBD2 (6 bases). The CDR3 length is 14 residues. Looked up from germline, CDR1 is MNHEY and CDR2 is SMNVEV (reference sequence). Trimming removed 1 base from V and 8 bases from J, with 13 bases in between. The CDR3 loop reads CASSLLGGAGTQYF. DNA of the CDR3: TGTGCCAGCAGTTTATTAGGAGGGGCAGGTACGCAGTATTTT.

There are a few counts of this clonotype. The V call is TRBV11-3, the J call TRBJ1-2; TRBD1 matches at 8 bases. This CDR3 contains 16 residues. The V gene's germline CDR1 is SGHNT and CDR2 YENEEA. V shed 6 bases and J 2 bases; nucleotides not matched to a gene: 11. The CDR3 nucleotides read TGTGCCAGCAGGCAAACAGGGACAGGCTTGAACTATGGCTACACCTTC. Protein: CASRQTGTGLNYGYTF.

This clonotype occurred a few times. The rearrangement uses TRBV28 and TRBJ2-7, with unresolved D. The CDR3 contains 16 residues. Trimming removed 4 bases at V and 0 bases at J, with 16 bases between. Germline V gene sequence: CDR1 MDHEN, CDR2 SYDVKM. The CDR3 sequence is CASSWRSTSHSYEQYF. CDR3 in DNA: TGTGCCAGCAGTTGGCGGAGCACTTCCCACTCCTACGAGCAGTACTTC.

This chain uses TRBV14 with TRBJ2-3; 8 bases line up with TRBD2. There are 13 residues in the CDR3. CDR1 is SGHDN and CDR2 is FVKESK in the germline V gene. Trimming cost V 3 bases and J 11 bases; bases outside gene matches: 7. In nucleotides, the CDR3 is TGTGCCAGCAGCCACCAAACTAGCGGATTGCAGTATTTT. This sequence encodes CASSHQTSGLQYF.